The subject of this entry is one T cell receptor beta chain. Sequencing used immunoSEQ multiplex PCR; TCRdb keeps in-frame clones, though not all of them. The data contain over 85,000 clones, around 90% of them seen just once; the ten biggest clones take up roughly 0.5%. The record originates from a study of OX40 agonist ivuxolimab in advanced cancers. Whole-study context: Prior therapy, whether anti-PD-1, anti-PD-L1 or anti-CTLA-4, was allowed, and 40% had some.

The V and J ends lost 4 bases and 7 bases respectively, with 11 bases between them. This CDR3 comprises 14 residues. Germline CDR1 SNHLY, CDR2 FYNNEI. This receptor was taken from an adult with an advanced solid tumor such as melanoma, head and neck, liver or kidney cancer. Sample: CD4+ or CD8+ T cells sorted from blood, taken in a trial of the OX40 agonist ivuxolimab. The chain employs TRBV2 and TRBJ1-6; D is unresolved. This CDR3 is CASSAEDRNSPLHF. The CDR3 DNA reads TGTGCCAGCAGTGCCGAGGATCGGAATTCACCCCTCCACTTT.